These T cell receptor beta chains were read from a single sample in a study of Graves' ophthalmopathy and Graves' hyperthyroidism. TCRdb used MiXCR to reprocess the multiplex PCR reads, holding one entry per CDR3 protein. The sample has about 210,000 distinct CDR3 sequences, over 25% seen once. The sequencing input was peripheral blood. These receptors came from a man in his forties or fifties with Graves' ophthalmopathy. Both conserved end residues are part of each CDR3. The order of the fields is CDR3 length, V gene, D gene, clone size, J gene, CDR3 DNA, CDR3 protein. The D gene is left open where the match is weak. Clone size is shown for a subset of rows, as once, few, many or a class of expanded clone.

>16|TRBV6-1|.|once|TRBJ2-7
TGTGCCAGCAGTGAACGGGCCAGGGTGAACTCCTACGAGCAGTACTTC
CASSERARVNSYEQYF
>16|TRBV6-1|TRBD1|.|TRBJ2-7
TGTGCCAGCAGTGAATGGGGAGACAGGGGGGCCTACGAGCAGTACTTC
CASSEWGDRGAYEQYF
>14|TRBV15|.|many|TRBJ2-7
TGTGCCACCAGCAGAGGGTTAGCTGACTACGAGCAGTACTTC
CATSRGLADYEQYF
>15|TRBV20-1|TRBD1|.|TRBJ1-1
TGCAGTGCGGTTGAAAGGACAGGCGCAAACACTGAAGCTTTCTTT
CSAVERTGANTEAFF
>13|TRBV29-1|TRBD2|many|TRBJ2-7
TGCAGCCCCTTAGCGGGAGGACCCTACGAGCAGTACTTC
CSPLAGGPYEQYF
>13|TRBV4-1|.|many|TRBJ2-7
TGCGCCAGCAGCCAAGATGGGGGGAACGAGCAGTACTTC
CASSQDGGNEQYF
>15|TRBV6-5|TRBD1|few|TRBJ2-7
TGTGCCAGCAGTTACTCGAGACAGGGCGGGTACGAGCAGTACTTC
CASSYSRQGGYEQYF
>15|TRBV12-3/TRBV12-4|.|many|TRBJ1-2
TGTGCCAGCAGTTTGAGTCTGGCGGCGGACTATGGCTACACCTTC
CASSLSLAADYGYTF
>16|TRBV9|.|many|TRBJ2-5
TGTGCCAGCAGCGTGCGAATCTCGGCAGGGCAAGAGACCCAGTACTTC
CASSVRISAGQETQYF
>15|TRBV28|TRBD2|few|TRBJ2-5
TGTGCCAGCAGGCCACTAGCGGGAGACGGGGAGACCCAGTACTTC
CASRPLAGDGETQYF
>17|TRBV5-1|.|.|TRBJ1-1
TGCGCCAGCAGCTTGGGGAACGGGGCCCGTAGGAACACTGAAGCTTTCTTT
CASSLGNGARRNTEAFF
>13|TRBV28|.|.|TRBJ1-2
TGTGCCAGCAGCACCAGGGGACACTATGGCTACACCTTC
CASSTRGHYGYTF
>15|TRBV24-1|.|many|TRBJ2-7
TGTGCCACCAGTGATTTACGTCGAAGCTCCTACGAGCAGTACTTC
CATSDLRRSSYEQYF
>14|TRBV2|.|many|TRBJ2-5
TGTGCCAGCAGTGAAGATGCTGGGGTAGAGACCCAGTACTTC
CASSEDAGVETQYF
>13|TRBV18|.|many|TRBJ1-2
TGTGCCAGCTCACCCGGAACAACTGGGGGCTACACCTTC
CASSPGTTGGYTF
>18|TRBV28|TRBD2|many|TRBJ2-4
TGTGCCAGCAGCCCACACGATAGCGGGAGGGCCTATGGAAACATTCAGTACTTC
CASSPHDSGRAYGNIQYF
>14|TRBV20-1|.|many|TRBJ2-7
TGCAGTGCTACGGGACATGCGAGCTCCTACGAGCAGTACTTC
CSATGHASSYEQYF
>16|TRBV27|TRBD1|.|TRBJ1-1
TGTGCCAGCAGTCCGGTCTTGACAGGGGGCAACACTGAAGCTTTCTTT
CASSPVLTGGNTEAFF
>13|TRBV29-1|.|many|TRBJ1-1
TGCAGCGTTGAGGAAGGGGGGAACACTGAAGCTTTCTTT
CSVEEGGNTEAFF
>13|TRBV19|TRBD1|many|TRBJ2-7
TGTGCCAGTAGGGGACAGGGGGCCTACGAGCAGTACTTC
CASRGQGAYEQYF
>17|TRBV12-3/TRBV12-4|TRBD2|many|TRBJ2-5
TGTGCCAGCAGTTTAGGCACTAGCGGGCTGATGCAAGAGACCCAGTACTTC
CASSLGTSGLMQETQYF
>15|TRBV28|TRBD1|many|TRBJ2-7
TGTGCCAGCAGTTTAGGGGGACAGGGGTCGAACGAGCAGTACTTC
CASSLGGQGSNEQYF
>14|TRBV5-4|.|many|TRBJ1-2
TGTGCCAGCAGCGAGGATTTGGACACCTATGGCTACACCTTC
CASSEDLDTYGYTF
>15|TRBV11-2|TRBD2|.|TRBJ2-7
TGTGCCAGCAGCTTAGTAGCGGGACTGACTTACGAGCAGTACTTC
CASSLVAGLTYEQYF
>17|TRBV7-3|.|.|TRBJ2-6
TGTGCCAGCAGCTTAACGGGACGGTACTCTGGGGCCAACGTCCTGACTTTC
CASSLTGRYSGANVLTF
>19|TRBV27|.|many|TRBJ1-5
TGTGCCAGCAGTTTATTTTCCCGGCTCCCTGGACAGAGCAATCAGCCCCAGCATTTT
CASSLFSRLPGQSNQPQHF
>14|TRBV2|TRBD1|.|TRBJ2-2
TGTGCCAGCGCCGGGACAGGGGATCCCGGGGAGCTGTTTTTT
CASAGTGDPGELFF
>14|TRBV11-2|.|.|TRBJ1-2
TGTGCCAGCAGCTTAGTCGGCAGCCTCTCTGGCTACACCTTC
CASSLVGSLSGYTF
>15|TRBV4-2|TRBD1|many|TRBJ2-4
TGTGCCAGCAGCCAAGGGCATAGGGGGCAGGACATTCAGTACTTC
CASSQGHRGQDIQYF
>13|TRBV7-8|.|few|TRBJ1-2
TGTGCCAGCAGCTTTCGGAATAACTATGGCTACACCTTC
CASSFRNNYGYTF
>13|TRBV12-3/TRBV12-4|.|.|TRBJ1-1
TGTGCCAGCACCGCGGACGGGAACACTGAAGCTTTCTTT
CASTADGNTEAFF
>13|TRBV30|.|many|TRBJ2-2
TGTGCCTGGAGTGGACTAGGTAGCGGGGAGCTGTTTTTT
CAWSGLGSGELFF
>11|TRBV30|TRBD2|.|TRBJ2-7
TGTGCCTGGAGTGCGGGAGGCGAGCAGTACTTC
CAWSAGGEQYF
>13|TRBV29-1|TRBD1|few|TRBJ2-7
TGCAGCGTGGAAGGGACAGGAGACTACGAGCAGTACTTC
CSVEGTGDYEQYF
>16|TRBV6-2/TRBV6-3|TRBD2|few|TRBJ2-7
TGTGCCAGCGCTTCACCCCTTGGGACTAGCGGCTACGAGCAGTACTTC
CASASPLGTSGYEQYF
>14|TRBV20-1|TRBD1|.|TRBJ2-7
TGCAGTGCTAGGGGACAGGCAAACGCCTACGAGCAGTACTTC
CSARGQANAYEQYF
>12|TRBV29-1|.|many|TRBJ2-5
TGCAGCGCCGATGAAAGCGGAGAGACCCAGTACTTC
CSADESGETQYF
>12|TRBV30|.|many|TRBJ2-7
TGTGCCGGACGGGCCAGCAGCTACGAGCAGTACTTC
CAGRASSYEQYF
>15|TRBV6-5|.|many|TRBJ2-5
TGTGCCAGCAGTTACTCTGTAGGTGACCAAGAGACCCAGTACTTC
CASSYSVGDQETQYF
>13|TRBV12-3/TRBV12-4|.|few|TRBJ1-5
TGTGCCAGCAGCTTAACGTCGGACCAGCCCCAGCATTTT
CASSLTSDQPQHF
>14|TRBV28|TRBD1|.|TRBJ1-2
TGTGCCAGCAGGACAGGGGAACCTAACTATGGCTACACCTTC
CASRTGEPNYGYTF
>13|TRBV6-2/TRBV6-3|.|many|TRBJ1-1
TGTGCCAGCAGTTACCGCGCGTACACTGAAGCTTTCTTT
CASSYRAYTEAFF
>15|TRBV5-1|TRBD1|many|TRBJ2-7
TGCGCCAGCAGCCTCCGGGACAGGGGCCCCTACGAGCAGTACTTC
CASSLRDRGPYEQYF
>16|TRBV6-1|TRBD2|once|TRBJ2-7
TGTGCCAGCAGCCACGGGACTAGCGGGAGGGGAAACGAGCAGTACTTC
CASSHGTSGRGNEQYF
>15|TRBV7-2|.|once|TRBJ1-1
TGTGCCAGCAGCGCCTGGACCGGGGGGAACACTGAAGCTTTCTTT
CASSAWTGGNTEAFF
>13|TRBV20-1|.|many|TRBJ1-1
TGCAGTGCTAGGGGACACCAGAACACTGAAGCTTTCTTT
CSARGHQNTEAFF
>15|TRBV3-1|.|.|TRBJ2-7
TGTGCCAGCAGCCACGCGGGGCCGGCCAACTACGAGCAGTACTTC
CASSHAGPANYEQYF
>11|TRBV20-1|.|.|TRBJ1-2
TGCAGTGCTAGATCCGGGCATGGCTACACCTTC
CSARSGHGYTF
>15|TRBV20-1|TRBD1|.|TRBJ1-1
TGCAGTGCCGATAAACAGGGGAGGTGGAACACTGAAGCTTTCTTT
CSADKQGRWNTEAFF
>12|TRBV6-2/TRBV6-3|.|once|TRBJ1-6
TGTGCCAGCAGAGAATCCGGGAGTACCCTCCACTTT
CASRESGSTLHF